The next 7 T cell receptor beta chains were all read from a single sample in a study of Graves' ophthalmopathy and Graves' hyperthyroidism (dated by TCRdb to the late 2010s). TCRdb names Illumina HiSeq 2000 as the instrument used. TCR beta CDR3 regions were amplified from RNA transcripts for repertoire sequencing. The first round of RT-PCR was done with HTBI primers and the Qiagen OneStep RT-PCR kit, and was followed by a second round of multiplex PCR, then size selection and purification. TCRdb itself trimmed the public reads at Q25 with fastp, ran MiXCR and retained productive beta chains. Entries are consolidated by CDR3 protein sequence, retaining the most common genes and DNA. This sample gives roughly 500,000 distinct CDR3 sequences in total; 13% to 15% of them show up just once. The top ten clones comprise approximately 9.8% of the sample. The sequenced sample consisted of blood. All receptors come from a woman aged 30 to 39 with Graves' ophthalmopathy. Donor details come from another sample of the same person, matched by shared clones.

This clonotype was observed many times. The genes are TRBV6-1 and TRBJ2-2; TRBD1 agrees at 8 bases. V shed 4 bases, J shed 1 base, and the junction held 2 bases outside the gene matches. The CDR3 is 15 residues long. CDR1 MNHNS and CDR2 SASEGT come from the germline V gene. CDR3 nucleotide sequence: TGTGCCAGCAGTGCGACAGGGGAGAACACCGGGGAGCTGTTTTTT. The encoded protein is CASSATGENTGELFF.

In regard to this clonotype: A read error may be the cause here, since a much bigger clone is one base away. The V gene is TRBV27, the J gene TRBJ1-1; D perhaps matches TRBD1 (5 bases). Trimming removed 11 bases from V and 6 bases from J, with 13 bases in between. The CDR3 has 11 amino acids. Per the germline V gene, CDR1 is MNHEY and CDR2 is SMNVEV (reference sequence). This chain's CDR3 is CASFGDSEAFF. As DNA, the CDR3 is TGTGCCTCTTTCGGGGACTCTGAAGCTTTCTTT.

This clonotype has a count of ten or more. The chain uses TRBV6-1 and TRBJ1-1; 10 positions agree with TRBD1. Trimming removed 2 bases from V and 4 bases from J; junction bases left unmatched: 4. CDR1 and CDR2 (germline): MNHNS, SASEGT. The CDR3 spans 15 residues. The CDR3 sequence: CASSEYRTGGTEAFF. CDR3 DNA sequence: TGTGCCAGCAGTGAATATAGGACAGGGGGCACTGAAGCTTTCTTT.

This clonotype came up a few times. J is TRBJ2-4 and V is TRBV19; TRBD2 aligns across 7 bases. The germline CDR1 and CDR2 sequences are LNHDA and SQIVND (reference sequence). Trimming cost V 4 bases and J 0 bases; bases outside gene matches: 6. The CDR3 contains 16 residues. CDR3 loop: CASSTRDYLAKNIQYF. CDR3 DNA sequence: TGTGCCAGTAGTACCCGGGACTACCTAGCCAAAAACATTCAGTACTTC.

This clonotype was counted many times. J is TRBJ2-7 and V is TRBV19; TRBD2 aligns across 7 bases. This CDR3 contains 14 residues. J was trimmed by 1 base and V by 4 bases; bases with no gene match: 4. Per germline, CDR1 LNHDA and CDR2 SQIVND (reference sequence). CDR3 residues: CASSTMGGSYEQYF. For the CDR3, the DNA is TGTGCCAGTAGTACCATGGGAGGGTCCTACGAGCAGTACTTC.

This clonotype was seen many times. The V and J genes are TRBV6-2 or TRBV6-3 and TRBJ2-7; 11 bases align to TRBD2. Germline V gene data show CDR1 as MNHEY and CDR2 as SVGEGT. This CDR3 is 16 amino acids long. V shed 4 bases, J shed 2 bases, and the junction held 7 bases outside the gene matches. In DNA form, the CDR3 reads TGTGCCAGCAGTTTCCTGACTAGCGGGGTCCCCTACGAGCAGTACTTC. This gives the protein CASSFLTSGVPYEQYF.

The genes are TRBV4-2 and TRBJ1-6; TRBD1 matches at 7 bases. V lost 4 bases and J lost 0; bases outside the gene matches: 3. Germline V lookup: CDR1 LGHNA, CDR2 YNFKEQ. The CDR3 is made up of 16 amino acids. CDR3 in DNA: TGTGCCAGCAGCCGAGACAGGGTCTCCTATAATTCACCCCTCCACTTT. Its translation: CASSRDRVSYNSPLHF.